This TCR beta chain appears in the sequencing data of a study of T-cell reconstitution after alpha-beta-depleted transplantation in children. Findings and caveats of the study: Two months or so post-transplant, alpha-beta T cells reportedly derived from several hundred expanded graft clones. Fresh T-cell production supplied most of the T-cell counts and diversity seen one year after transplant.

Researchers prepared the TCRbeta library using unique molecular identifiers, the study reports. One entry per CDR3 protein results from TCRdb running MiXCR on the PCR reads. The profile shows under 250,000 distinct CDR3 sequences, 20% to 30% of them singletons. This CDR3 region has 18 residues. The ends lost 0 bases at V and 4 bases at J; junction bases unmatched: 8. Germline V lookup: CDR1 SGHRS, CDR2 YFSETQ. Notes on this clonotype: The antigen is not known.

This chain links TRBV5-1 with TRBJ2-3, with 13 bases fitting TRBD2. The clonotype comes from a female patient aged 2-10 years who had a stem cell transplant for congenital amegakaryocytic thrombocytopenia, so the T cells may come from the graft donor. This specimen was PBMCs, mostly from graft donor cells, taken 360 days after TCRalphabeta/CD19-depleted stem cell transplant. CDR3 in amino acids: CASSLELAGGPRADTQYF. DNA for the CDR3: TGCGCCAGCAGCTTGGAACTAGCGGGGGGGCCGCGCGCAGATACGCAGTATTTT.